This T cell receptor (beta chain) was obtained from a study of neoadjuvant anti-PD-1 for oral cavity cancer. This CDR3 has 14 amino acids. V was shortened by 5 bases and J by 1 base, with 9 bases between the two germline ends. Germline-derived CDR1 and CDR2 are SEHNR and FQNEAQ (reference sequence). PBMC libraries mostly used 450 to 600 ng of input genomic DNA, with six replicates per sample. This table comes from immunoSEQ multiplex PCR, and its TCRdb copy is limited to in-frame clones, with some not included. Of about 13,000 clones listed, 71% are singletons. This clone was detected a few times. Antigen specificity is unknown. Overall study results and limits: PBMC Gini-index clonality exceeded responders' in non-responders post-nivolumab. Only three patients per response group were TCR-analyzed; validation needed.

The source of this sequence is a person between 40 and 79 years old with oral cavity squamous cell carcinoma. This specimen was PBMCs, taken before nivolumab (anti-PD-1) treatment. The V and J genes are TRBV7-9 and TRBJ1-3; possibly TRBD1 for D (6 bases). The CDR3 loop is CASSLQGSGNTIYF. The CDR3 region has the DNA TGTGCCAGCAGCCTCCAGGGGTCTGGAAACACCATATATTTT.